This T cell receptor (beta chain) came from a study of blood T cell repertoires in COVID-19. Across the whole study: The United States, Italy and Spain supplied acute and convalescent COVID-19 samples.

In its sample, this clone was seen a few times. The CDR3 consists of 13 residues. With 4 bases removed from V and 5 bases from J, the gap between germline ends came to 8 bases. CDR1 is ENHRY, CDR2 SYGVKD, per germline. Per the original data handling: Using reference gene primer amplification, nucleated cell counts were estimated. Only in-frame clones appear in the TCRdb table, and some are missing; sequencing was by immunoSEQ multiplex PCR. That table supplies the V and J calls and clone size; D and trimming were determined from the DNA. Of roughly 700,000 clones listed, approximately 90% are singletons.

Source material: peripheral blood. This TCR derives from a woman under 30 with acute or convalescent COVID-19. The chain joins TRBV10-3 to TRBJ1-4; D uncertain. CDR3 region: CAISVQINEKLFF. The CDR3 nucleotides read TGTGCCATCAGTGTACAGATAAATGAAAAACTGTTTTTT.